Sequencing of this T cell receptor (beta chain) was carried out in a study of CD8+CD57+ T cells in acquired aplastic anemia. Whole-study context: DNA from sorted CD4+ and CD8+ cells averaged about 3.2 ug. Among healthy donors, CD4+ cells averaged about 9.9 million reads. Broader study findings: Patients and controls were not found to differ significantly in CD8+ Simpson's diversity. Twenty-nine shared CD8+ CDR3s appeared highly expressed within patients' immunodominant clones.

This clonotype came up many times. Its matching antigen is unknown. With V trimmed by 5 bases and J by 2 bases, 4 bases remained unmatched. The CDR3 is 14 residues long. The germline V gene has CDR1 SGHTA and CDR2 FQGTGA. Genomic DNA served as template for TCR beta VDJ and CDR3 profiling. TCRdb reanalysed the reads using MiXCR and keeps one entry per CDR3 protein. The sample consists of about 190,000 distinct CDR3 sequences, around 50% of them appearing once. V usage is TRBV7-3 and J usage is TRBJ2-7, with TRBD2 identical over 9 bases. What was sequenced was sorted CD4+, CD8+, or CD8+CD57+ T cells (not recorded which) from PBMCs. The TCR was taken from a human donor in good health, serving as a control. The CDR3 spells CASSISGGPYEQYF. CDR3 bases: TGTGCCAGCAGCATTAGCGGGGGCCCCTACGAGCAGTACTTC.